The rows below give T cell receptor beta chains drawn from one sample of a study of regulatory T cells in long-lasting Graves disease. TCRdb analysed the multiplex PCR reads with MiXCR anew, one entry per CDR3 protein. The repertoire holds about 620,000 distinct CDR3 sequences, with around 15% as singletons. A further study also used this sample, focusing on T cells in Graves' hyperthyroidism and ophthalmopathy.

The sample was peripheral blood mononuclear cells (PBMCs), taken at new diagnosis, from a patient treated with antithyroid drugs. These TCRs come from a woman under 40 with Graves disease. Each CDR3 is given with its conserved first and last residue. A D gene is named only where the DNA matches it firmly. Rows give clone size only sometimes, using once, few, many, or a class for an expanded clone.

v_gene,d_gene,abundance,j_gene,CDR3nt,CDR3aa
TRBV6-1,NA,few,TRBJ1-6,TGTGCCAGCAGTGAAGTTGACAGACATTCACCCCTCCACTTT,CASSEVDRHSPLHF
TRBV29-1,NA,many,TRBJ2-1,TGCAGCGTTAAGTTATACAATGAGCAGTTCTTC,CSVKLYNEQFF
TRBV30,TRBD1,many,TRBJ1-2,TGTGCCTGGCTGAGGGGACAGGGGGCTTTTGGCTACACCTTC,CAWLRGQGAFGYTF
TRBV7-9,NA,many,TRBJ2-7,TGTGCCAGCAGCAACCGGGGCTCCTACGAGCAGTACTTC,CASSNRGSYEQYF
TRBV30,NA,NA,TRBJ1-5,TGTGCCTGGAGTAACGGGGCGAGGAAGCCCCAGCATTTT,CAWSNGARKPQHF
TRBV28,NA,many,TRBJ2-1,TGTGCCAGCCAGCGAGACGTTAATGAGCAGTTCTTC,CASQRDVNEQFF
TRBV6-5,NA,NA,TRBJ1-5,TGTGCCAGCAGTTCCAGCGGGCTGGGGCGGCCCCAGCATTTT,CASSSSGLGRPQHF
TRBV6-1,NA,many,TRBJ1-1,TGTGCCAGCAAGGGTAGGGTCAACACTGAAGCTTTCTTT,CASKGRVNTEAFF
TRBV5-1,TRBD1,NA,TRBJ1-2,TGCGCCAGCAGCTTGGAACAGGGGGCGAGCGGCTACACCTTC,CASSLEQGASGYTF
TRBV12-5,NA,many,TRBJ2-1,TGTGCTAGTGGTTTGAGCACCGGTCGCAATGAGCAGTTCTTC,CASGLSTGRNEQFF
TRBV10-3,NA,few,TRBJ1-4,TGTGCCATCACACCGGACCCAAATGAAAAACTGTTTTTT,CAITPDPNEKLFF
TRBV28,NA,many,TRBJ1-2,TGTGCCAGCAGCAGCCTGGCGGGGGACTATGGCTACACCTTC,CASSSLAGDYGYTF
TRBV28,TRBD2,many,TRBJ2-1,TGTGCCAGCAGTTTATGGGGAGCGGGATACAATGAGCAGTTCTTC,CASSLWGAGYNEQFF
TRBV3-1,TRBD2,NA,TRBJ2-2,TGTGCCAGCAGCCAGGGACTAGCGGGATACACCGGGGAGCTGTTTTTT,CASSQGLAGYTGELFF